The T cell receptor (beta chain) described here comes from a study of cytomegalovirus exposure and HLA in healthy donors. Study-level information: Per a later analysis, the roughly 700 first-cohort and approximately 120 validation repertoires shared one platform.

Among the approximately 110 subjects of the validation cohort, separate from the roughly 700-subject first cohort, were the donors. Germline assignment: CDR1 GTSNPN and CDR2 SVGIG (reference sequence). The CDR3 covers 18 residues. The J segment lost 0 bases and the V segment lost 0 bases, leaving 8 bases of the junction unmatched. About this clone: The antigen is undetermined.

The assay was immunoSEQ multiplex PCR, and TCRdb's table has in-frame clones only and misses some. The sample yields 250,000 to 350,000 clones, roughly 90% seen once. Study observations and caveats: Rare TCR sequences predominated, though certain public TCRs were found in many donors.

The sequencing sample was made of PBMCs. The gene calls are TRBV30 and TRBJ1-6, with 7 bases lining up with TRBD1. The sequence came from a woman between 18 and 30 years old in good health and CMV-seronegative. CDR3: CAWSVWLGQSSYNSPLHF. DNA for the CDR3: TGTGCCTGGAGTGTTTGGTTGGGACAGAGCTCCTATAATTCACCCCTCCACTTT.